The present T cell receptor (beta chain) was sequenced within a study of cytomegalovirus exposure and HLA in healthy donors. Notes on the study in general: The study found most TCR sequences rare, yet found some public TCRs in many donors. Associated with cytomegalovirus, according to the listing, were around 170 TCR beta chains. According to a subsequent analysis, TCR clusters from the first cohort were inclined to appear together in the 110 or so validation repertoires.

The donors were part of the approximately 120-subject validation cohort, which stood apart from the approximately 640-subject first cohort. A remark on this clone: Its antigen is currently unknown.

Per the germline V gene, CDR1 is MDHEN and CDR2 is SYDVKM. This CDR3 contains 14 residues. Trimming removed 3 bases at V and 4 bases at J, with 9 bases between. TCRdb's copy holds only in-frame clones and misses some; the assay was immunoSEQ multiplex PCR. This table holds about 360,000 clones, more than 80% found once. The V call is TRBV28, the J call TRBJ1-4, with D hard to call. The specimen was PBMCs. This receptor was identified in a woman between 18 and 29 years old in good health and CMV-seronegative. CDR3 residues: CASSLTPNNEKLFF. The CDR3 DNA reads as TGTGCCAGCAGTTTGACACCGAATAATGAAAAACTGTTTTTT.